This TCR beta chain emerged from a study of blood T cell repertoires in COVID-19. Study summary: Acute and convalescent COVID-19 specimens originated in the United States, Italy and Spain. In each case, the material was cDNA or gDNA derived from T cells, B-cell-depleted T cells, or PBMCs.

The CDR3 loop spans 13 amino acids. Trimming stripped 5 bases from V and 5 bases from J, with 13 bases between. Looked up from germline, CDR1 is SGHRS and CDR2 is YFSETQ. Original analysis: Using reference gene primer amplification, nucleated cell counts were estimated. Here immunoSEQ multiplex PCR was the method, and the copy in TCRdb shows in-frame clones only, minus some. That table is the source of V, J and clone size, and D and trimming were worked out from the DNA. The sample lists about 120,000 clones, about four fifths occurring once. The sequenced sample consisted of peripheral blood. The V call is TRBV5-1, the J call TRBJ2-5; D is ambiguous. The TCR was taken from a man in his sixties or seventies with acute or convalescent COVID-19. The CDR3 DNA follows: TGCGCCAGCAGAATAAATACCAGGGAGACCCAGTACTTC. Translation: CASRINTRETQYF.